The 10 T cell receptor beta chains below all came from one sample that was sequenced in a study of cytomegalovirus exposure and HLA in healthy donors. Primers: 60 Vbeta forward and 13 Jbeta reverse. The table came from immunoSEQ multiplex PCR; TCRdb's copy has only in-frame clones and leaves some out. Here the sample spans some 190,000 clones, around 80% being singletons. The source material was PBMCs. These receptors were taken from a woman in her 30s in good health and CMV-seropositive.

The chain employs TRBV6-5 and TRBJ1-6; D may be TRBD1 (6 bases). The CDR3 is 15 amino acids. CDR1 and CDR2 from the germline V gene are MNHEY and SVGAGI. With 7 bases removed from V and 2 bases from J, the gap between germline ends came to 12 bases. The CDR3 region has the DNA TGTGCCAGCAAAACAGGGAACCCCTATAATTCACCCCTCCACTTT. Its translation is CASKTGNPYNSPLHF.

The chain recombines TRBV13 with TRBJ2-1, with 10 bases that match TRBD1. Germline CDR1 is PRHDT and CDR2 is FYEKMQ (reference sequence). V was pared by 5 bases and J by 8 bases, with 6 bases of the junction left unmatched. The CDR3 length is 14 residues. The CDR3 nucleotides are TGTGCCAGCAGCGCCCGGACAGGGGGGGATGAGCAGTTCTTC. This sequence encodes CASSARTGGDEQFF. Looking up the rest from reference TRBV13 and TRBJ2-1 gives the full variable domain: AAGVIQSPRHLIKEKRETATLKCYPIPRHDTVYWYQQGPGQDPQFLISFYEKMQSDKGSIPDRFSAQQFSDYHSELNMSSLELGDSALYFCASSARTGGDEQFFGPGTRLTVL.

The chain uses TRBV19 and TRBJ2-5; TRBD1 aligns across 10 bases. J was trimmed by 4 bases and V by 6 bases; bases with no gene match: 5. Looked up from germline, CDR1 is LNHDA and CDR2 is SQIVND (reference sequence). The CDR3 totals 14 residues. The CDR3, as DNA: TGTGCCAGTAGCGGGACAGGGGTTGGAGAGACCCAGTACTTC. Protein sequence: CASSGTGVGETQYF.

This clone was recorded a few times. One end of the junction varies from germline; a read error may be responsible. The chain combines TRBV4-1 with TRBJ1-3; D is undetermined. Germline V gene lookup returns CDR1 MGHRA and CDR2 YSYEKL. The CDR3 runs to 16 residues. The CDR3 here is CASSQEGRGLGSTIYF. CDR3 in DNA: TGCGCCAGCAGCCAAGAGGGCCGGGGTTTAGGAAGCACCATATATTTT.

The chain joins TRBV4-3 to TRBJ2-1, with TRBD2 matching over 7 bases. J lost 4 bases, V lost 1 base, and 4 bases had no gene match. The CDR3 has 15 residues. Germline V gene lookup returns CDR1 LGHNA and CDR2 YSLEER. The CDR3 nucleotides read TGCGCCAGCAGCCAAGGGGGGGGGACTTACAATGAGCAGTTCTTC. As protein: CASSQGGGTYNEQFF.

The rearrangement uses TRBV12-5 and TRBJ2-7, with D perhaps TRBD1 (6 bases). Trimming pared 6 bases from V and 6 bases from J, leaving 15 bases between. Germline CDR1 LGHNT, CDR2 FRNRAP. The CDR3 runs 13 residues. The CDR3 DNA reads as TGTGCTAGTGGCTCCTCTGGGGGCGGCGAGCAGTACTTC. This encodes CASGSSGGGEQYF.

The rearrangement uses TRBV29-1 and TRBJ2-3; D might be TRBD2 (6 bases). The germline V and J ends were trimmed by 4 bases and 3 bases, with 14 bases remaining between them. The CDR3 is 14 residues long. Germline-derived CDR1 and CDR2 are SQVTM and ANQGSEA. This CDR3 reads CSVGAGTTTDTQYF. The CDR3 nucleotides read TGCAGCGTTGGTGCGGGAACCACTACAGATACGCAGTATTTT.

The chain has TRBV5-1 and TRBJ2-6; D possibly corresponds to TRBD2 (6 bases). CDR3 length equals 15 residues. Germline V gene lookup returns CDR1 SGHRS and CDR2 YFSETQ. V lost 2 bases and J lost 2, with 8 bases in between. The CDR3 loop reads CASSLGTAGANVLTF. The CDR3 nucleotides read TGCGCCAGCAGCTTAGGGACTGCTGGGGCCAACGTCCTGACTTTC.

V and J are TRBV7-2 and TRBJ2-1; 9 nucleotides align to TRBD1. The CDR3 spans 15 residues. From germline, CDR1 is SGHTA and CDR2 FQGNSA. V dropped 5 bases and J dropped 0; count of bases not matched to a gene: 2. Here the CDR3 DNA reads TGTGCCAGCAGCACGGGACAGGGCTCCTACAATGAGCAGTTCTTC. Amino acids: CASSTGQGSYNEQFF.

This clone was recorded a few times. J is TRBJ1-1 and V is TRBV11-2, with D possibly matching TRBD1 (5 bases). The CDR3 spans 14 residues. Per the germline V gene, CDR1 is SGHAT and CDR2 is FQNNGV. Trimming removed 4 bases from V and 0 bases from J, with 9 bases in between. The DNA for the CDR3 is TGTGCCAGCAGCTGGGGACTCTTGAACACTGAAGCTTTCTTT. Translation gives CASSWGLLNTEAFF.